The present entry profiles one T cell receptor (beta chain) with its context. Here immunoSEQ multiplex PCR was the method, and the copy in TCRdb shows in-frame clones only, minus some. The sample holds approximately 150,000 clones, 91% seen once. These data come from a study of T cell responses to AZD1222 COVID-19 vaccine. CDR3 length: 19 amino acids. This receptor was taken from an adult in good health. Sequences were derived from peripheral blood, sampled on day 0 of AZD1222 vaccination. The V gene is TRBV21-1, the J gene TRBJ1-3; the table's D call, TRBD1, was not checked against the DNA. TRBV21-1 is tagged as a pseudogene. The CDR3 DNA reads as TGTGCCAGCAGCAACAGAAGCAGGGGATCCACAAACCCTGGAAACACCATATATTTT. Encoded protein: CASSNRSRGSTNPGNTIYF.